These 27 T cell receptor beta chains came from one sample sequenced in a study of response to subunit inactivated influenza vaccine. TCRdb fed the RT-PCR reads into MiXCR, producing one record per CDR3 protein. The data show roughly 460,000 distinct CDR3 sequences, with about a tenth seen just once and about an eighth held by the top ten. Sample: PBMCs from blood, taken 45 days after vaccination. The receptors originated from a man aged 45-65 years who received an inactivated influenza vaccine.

The CDR3 region is CASSQTSGSGNEQYF. The CDR3 DNA is TGTGCCAGCAGTCAAACTAGCGGGAGCGGAAACGAGCAGTACTTC. J is TRBJ2-7 and V is TRBV7-9; 11 bases are a match to TRBD2. V was pared by 6 bases and J by 5 bases, with 9 bases of the junction left unmatched. In germline, CDR1 is SEHNR, CDR2 FQNEAQ (reference sequence). The CDR3 length is 15 residues.

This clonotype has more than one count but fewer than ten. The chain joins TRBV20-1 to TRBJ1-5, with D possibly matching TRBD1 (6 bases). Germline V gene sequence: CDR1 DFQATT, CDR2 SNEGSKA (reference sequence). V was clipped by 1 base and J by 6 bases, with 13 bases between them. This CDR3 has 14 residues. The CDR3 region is CSARAVGAGQPQHF. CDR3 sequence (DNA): TGCAGTGCTAGAGCGGTGGGGGCGGGTCAGCCCCAGCATTTT.

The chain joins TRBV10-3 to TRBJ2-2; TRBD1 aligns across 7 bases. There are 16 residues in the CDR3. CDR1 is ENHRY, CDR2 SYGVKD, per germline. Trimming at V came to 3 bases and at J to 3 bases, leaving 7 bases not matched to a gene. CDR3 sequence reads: CAISDHTGADTGELFF. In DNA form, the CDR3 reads TGTGCCATCAGTGATCACACAGGGGCGGACACCGGGGAGCTGTTTTTT.

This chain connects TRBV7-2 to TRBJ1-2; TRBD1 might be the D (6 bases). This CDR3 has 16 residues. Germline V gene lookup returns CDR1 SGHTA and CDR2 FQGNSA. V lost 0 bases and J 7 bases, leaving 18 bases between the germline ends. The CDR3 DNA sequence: TGTGCCAGCAGCTTAGCGACTACAGGGCGGCTGTCTGGCTACACCTTC. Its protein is CASSLATTGRLSGYTF.

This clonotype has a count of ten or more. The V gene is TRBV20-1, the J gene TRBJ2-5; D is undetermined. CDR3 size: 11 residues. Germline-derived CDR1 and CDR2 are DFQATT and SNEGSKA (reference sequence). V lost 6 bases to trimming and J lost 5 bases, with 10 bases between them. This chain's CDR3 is CSAPRRETQYF. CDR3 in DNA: TGCAGTGCGCCCCGTCGGGAGACCCAGTACTTC.

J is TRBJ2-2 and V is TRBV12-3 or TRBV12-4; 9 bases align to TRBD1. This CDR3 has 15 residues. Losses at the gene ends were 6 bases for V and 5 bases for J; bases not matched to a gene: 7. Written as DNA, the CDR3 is TGTGCCAGCAGCCGAGCCGGACAGGGGACCGGGGAGCTGTTTTTT. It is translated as CASSRAGQGTGELFF.

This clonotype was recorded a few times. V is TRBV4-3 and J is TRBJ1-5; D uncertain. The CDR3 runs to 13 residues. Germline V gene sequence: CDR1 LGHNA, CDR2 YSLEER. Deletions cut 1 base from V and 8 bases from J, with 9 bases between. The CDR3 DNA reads TGCGCCAGCAGCCAAGGGGTCTGGGAGCCCCAGCATTTT. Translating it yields CASSQGVWEPQHF.

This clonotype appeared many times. The CDR3 bases are TGTGCCAGCAGCGACCTACAGTGGGACTCCTACGAGCAGTACTTC. Its translation: CASSDLQWDSYEQYF. The gene calls are TRBV7-8 and TRBJ2-7; D is ambiguous. The CDR3 is 15 amino acids. Germline loops: CDR1 SGHVS, CDR2 FQNEAQ. Trimming cost V 5 bases and J 0 bases, with 14 bases left between them. Together with reference TRBV7-8 and TRBJ2-7, the CDR3 gives the full variable domain: GAGVSQSPRYKVAKRGQDVALRCDPISGHVSLFWYQQALGQGPEFLTYFQNEAQLDKSGLPSDRFFAERPEGSVSTLKIQRTQQEDSAVYLCASSDLQWDSYEQYFGPGTRLTVT.

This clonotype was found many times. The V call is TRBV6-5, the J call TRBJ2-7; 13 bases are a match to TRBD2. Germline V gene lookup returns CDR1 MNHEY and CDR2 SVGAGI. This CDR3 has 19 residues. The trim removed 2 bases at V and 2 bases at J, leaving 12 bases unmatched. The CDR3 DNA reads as TGTGCCAGCAGTTACACCGAAGTACCCGGGACTAGCGGGACCTACGAGCAGTACTTC. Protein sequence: CASSYTEVPGTSGTYEQYF.

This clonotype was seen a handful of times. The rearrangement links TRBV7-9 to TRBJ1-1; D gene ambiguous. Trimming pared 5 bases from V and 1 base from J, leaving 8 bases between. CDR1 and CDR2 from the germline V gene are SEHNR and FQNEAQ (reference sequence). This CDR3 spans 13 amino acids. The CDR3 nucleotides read TGTGCCAGCAGCCGCTCCGGGAACACTGAAGCTTTCTTT. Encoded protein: CASSRSGNTEAFF.

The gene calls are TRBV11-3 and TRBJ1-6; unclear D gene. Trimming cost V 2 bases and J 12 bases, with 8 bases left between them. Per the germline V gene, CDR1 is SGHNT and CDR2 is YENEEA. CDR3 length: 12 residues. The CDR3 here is CASSLKTGPLHF. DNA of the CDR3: TGTGCCAGCAGCTTAAAGACGGGACCCCTCCACTTT.

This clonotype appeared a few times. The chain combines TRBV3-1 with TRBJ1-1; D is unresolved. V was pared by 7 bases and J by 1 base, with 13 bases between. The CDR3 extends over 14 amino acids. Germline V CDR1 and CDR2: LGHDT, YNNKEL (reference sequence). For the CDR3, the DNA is TGTGCCAGCACGAAAAGGGCTGAGAACACTGAAGCTTTCTTT. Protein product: CASTKRAENTEAFF.

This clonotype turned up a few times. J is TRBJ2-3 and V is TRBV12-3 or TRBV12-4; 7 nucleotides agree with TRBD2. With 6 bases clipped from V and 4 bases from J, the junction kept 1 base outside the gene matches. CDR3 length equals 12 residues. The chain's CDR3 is CASSGLADTQYF. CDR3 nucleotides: TGTGCCAGCAGCGGACTAGCAGATACGCAGTATTTT.

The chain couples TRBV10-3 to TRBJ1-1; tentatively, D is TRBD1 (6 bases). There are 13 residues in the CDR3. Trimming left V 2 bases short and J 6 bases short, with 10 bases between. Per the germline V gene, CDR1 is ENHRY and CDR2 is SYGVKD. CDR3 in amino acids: CAISETGTSEAFF. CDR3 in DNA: TGTGCCATCAGTGAGACCGGGACATCTGAAGCTTTCTTT.

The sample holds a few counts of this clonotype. In DNA form, the CDR3 reads TGCAGTGCTACAGACTATAGCGGGAGAGCTAGCACAGATACGCAGTATTTT. Translated: CSATDYSGRASTDTQYF. The V gene is TRBV20-1, the J gene TRBJ2-3; TRBD2 matches at 9 bases. V trimming: 4 bases; J trimming: 0 bases; junction bases outside the gene matches: 11. The CDR3 totals 17 residues. CDR1 and CDR2 (germline): DFQATT, SNEGSKA (reference sequence).

The CDR3 coding sequence is TGTGCCAGCAGCTCGCCGGGACTAGCGGTTCTTCTATCCTACAATGAGCAGTTCTTC. The encoded protein is CASSSPGLAVLLSYNEQFF. This chain joins TRBV11-1 and TRBJ2-1; 11 bases match TRBD2. Germline V gives CDR1 SGHAT, CDR2 FQDESV (reference sequence). V was pared by 4 bases and J by 1 base, with 12 bases of the junction left unmatched. This CDR3 comprises 19 residues.

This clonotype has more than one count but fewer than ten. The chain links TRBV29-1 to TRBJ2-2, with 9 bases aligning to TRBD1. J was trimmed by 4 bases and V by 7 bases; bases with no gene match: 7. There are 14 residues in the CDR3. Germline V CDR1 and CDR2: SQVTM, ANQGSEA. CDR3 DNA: TGCAGCGGGTCGGGGACAGGGCTCACCGGGGAGCTGTTTTTT. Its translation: CSGSGTGLTGELFF.

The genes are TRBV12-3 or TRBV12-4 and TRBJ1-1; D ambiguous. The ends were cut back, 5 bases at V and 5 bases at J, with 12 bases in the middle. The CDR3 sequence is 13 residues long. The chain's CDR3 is CASSLGWATEAFF. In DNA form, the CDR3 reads TGTGCCAGCAGTCTCGGTTGGGCGACTGAAGCTTTCTTT.

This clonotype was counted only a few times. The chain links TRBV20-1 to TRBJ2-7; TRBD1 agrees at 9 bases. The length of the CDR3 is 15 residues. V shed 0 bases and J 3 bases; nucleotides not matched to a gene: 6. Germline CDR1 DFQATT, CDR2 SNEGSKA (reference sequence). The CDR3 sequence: CSARDPGQGSYEQYF. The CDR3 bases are TGCAGTGCTAGAGATCCCGGACAGGGGAGCTACGAGCAGTACTTC.

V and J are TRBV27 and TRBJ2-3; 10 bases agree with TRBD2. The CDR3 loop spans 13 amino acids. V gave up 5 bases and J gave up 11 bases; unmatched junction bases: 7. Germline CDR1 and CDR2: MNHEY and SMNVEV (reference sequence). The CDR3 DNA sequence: TGTGCCAGCAGTGGCGCCTCTAGCGGGAGGCAGTATTTT. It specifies CASSGASSGRQYF.

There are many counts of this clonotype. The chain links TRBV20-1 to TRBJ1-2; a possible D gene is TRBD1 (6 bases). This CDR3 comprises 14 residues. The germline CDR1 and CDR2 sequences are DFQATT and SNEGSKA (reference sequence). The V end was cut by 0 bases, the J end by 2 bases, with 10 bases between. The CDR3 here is CSARDAGVNYGYTF. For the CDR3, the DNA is TGCAGTGCTAGAGATGCAGGGGTAAACTATGGCTACACCTTC.

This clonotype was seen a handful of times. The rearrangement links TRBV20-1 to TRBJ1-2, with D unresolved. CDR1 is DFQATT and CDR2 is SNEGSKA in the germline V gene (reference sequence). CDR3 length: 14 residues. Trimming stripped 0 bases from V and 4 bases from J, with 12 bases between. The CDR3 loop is CSARDLGNLYGYTF. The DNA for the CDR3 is TGCAGTGCTAGAGATTTAGGGAACCTCTATGGCTACACCTTC.

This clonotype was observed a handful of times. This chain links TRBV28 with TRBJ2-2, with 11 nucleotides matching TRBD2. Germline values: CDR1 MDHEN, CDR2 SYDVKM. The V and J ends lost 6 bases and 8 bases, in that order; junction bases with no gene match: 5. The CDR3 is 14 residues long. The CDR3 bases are TGTGCCAGCAGCACTAGCGGGAGTTCGGGGGAGCTGTTTTTT. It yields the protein CASSTSGSSGELFF.

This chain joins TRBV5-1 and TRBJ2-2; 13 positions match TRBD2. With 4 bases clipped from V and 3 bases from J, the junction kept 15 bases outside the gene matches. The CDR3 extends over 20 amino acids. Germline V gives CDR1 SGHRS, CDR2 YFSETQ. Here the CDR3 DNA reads TGCGCCAGCAGCCGGGAACGGACTAGCGGGGGCCGAATACACACCGGGGAGCTGTTTTTT. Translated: CASSRERTSGGRIHTGELFF.

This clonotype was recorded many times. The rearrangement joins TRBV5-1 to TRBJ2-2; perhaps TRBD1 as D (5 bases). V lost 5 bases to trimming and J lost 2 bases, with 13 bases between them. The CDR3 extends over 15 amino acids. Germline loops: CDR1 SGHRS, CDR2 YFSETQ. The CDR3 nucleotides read TGCGCCAGCAGAGAGTCAGGGCCCAACACCGGGGAGCTGTTTTTT. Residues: CASRESGPNTGELFF.

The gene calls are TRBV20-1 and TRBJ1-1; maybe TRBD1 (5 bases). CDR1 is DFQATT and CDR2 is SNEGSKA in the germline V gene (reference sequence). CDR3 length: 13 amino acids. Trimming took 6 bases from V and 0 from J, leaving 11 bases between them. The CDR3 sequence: CSAGRGLNTEAFF. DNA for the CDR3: TGCAGTGCCGGTAGGGGATTGAACACTGAAGCTTTCTTT.

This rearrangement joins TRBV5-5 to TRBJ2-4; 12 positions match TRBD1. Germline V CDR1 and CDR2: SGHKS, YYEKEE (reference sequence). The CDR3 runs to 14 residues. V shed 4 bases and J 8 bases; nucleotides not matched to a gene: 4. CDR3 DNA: TGTGCCAGCAGCACGGGACAGGGGGCCCACATTCAGTACTTC. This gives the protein CASSTGQGAHIQYF.